The 14 T cell receptor beta chains in this list originate from one sample, sequenced in a study of cytomegalovirus exposure and HLA in healthy donors. Both 60 Vbeta primers and 13 Jbeta primers went into the PCR. The protocol was immunoSEQ multiplex PCR, while the TCRdb copy is restricted to in-frame clones and leaves out a portion. This sample has 150,000 to 200,000 clones, with nearly 80% found just once. The specimen sequenced was PBMCs. The receptors were gathered from a woman in her 50s in good health and CMV-seropositive.

This clone has only one observation. The chain links TRBV11-2 to TRBJ1-1; the D gene is possibly TRBD1 (6 bases). The CDR3 sequence is 12 residues long. The ends were cut back, 8 bases at V and 1 base at J, with 8 bases in the middle. Germline CDR1 reads SGHAT; CDR2 reads FQNNGV. The CDR3 reads CASRTENTEAFF. The DNA of the CDR3 is TGTGCCAGCCGGACAGAGAACACTGAAGCTTTCTTT.

The CDR3 DNA is TGTGCCTGGAGTGTAACGGCTCGAGGAGGCTACACCTTC. Translating it yields CAWSVTARGGYTF. The chain couples TRBV30 to TRBJ1-2, with unresolved D. The V end was cut by 0 bases, the J end by 8 bases, with 13 bases between. The CDR3 runs to 13 residues. Germline values: CDR1 GTSNPN, CDR2 SVGIG (reference sequence).

The chain is built from TRBV11-2 and TRBJ2-1, with D hard to call. Between the trimmed V and J ends, which lost 4 bases and 7 bases, there was a span of 8 bases. The germline CDR1 and CDR2 sequences are SGHAT and FQNNGV. The CDR3 length is 12 residues. The CDR3, as DNA: TGTGCCAGCAGCTCTAGTAGGAATGAGCAGTTCTTC. Its protein product is CASSSSRNEQFF.

V and J are TRBV6-9 and TRBJ1-5; D is unclear. The CDR3 runs to 14 residues. V lost 2 bases and J 5 bases, leaving 10 bases between the germline ends. CDR1 and CDR2 (germline): MNHGY, SVAAGI. The CDR3 nucleotides are TGTGCCAGCAGTTATCGAGACAAATATCAGCCCCAGCATTTT. Protein sequence: CASSYRDKYQPQHF.

For the CDR3, the DNA is TGTGCCAGCAGTTACGATGGAGGTCGGGGCTACACCTTC. It encodes CASSYDGGRGYTF. This sequence joins TRBV6-5 and TRBJ1-2; D is unclear. The CDR3 has 13 residues. Trimming left V 2 bases short and J 8 bases short, with 12 bases between. CDR1 is MNHEY, CDR2 SVGAGI, per germline.

The rearrangement joins TRBV4-1 to TRBJ2-3; the D gene is possibly TRBD2 (6 bases). Trimming left V 2 bases short and J 1 base short, with 10 bases between. The length of the CDR3 is 15 residues. Germline V gene data show CDR1 as MGHRA and CDR2 as YSYEKL. CDR3 bases: TGCGCCAGCAGCCAACTCTGGGGGGGCACAGATACGCAGTATTTT. Amino acid sequence: CASSQLWGGTDTQYF.

The J gene is TRBJ1-5, the V gene TRBV4-2; 10 nucleotides line up with TRBD1. CDR1 and CDR2 from the germline V gene are LGHNA and YNFKEQ. Trimming at V came to 4 bases and at J to 2 bases, leaving 5 bases not matched to a gene. The CDR3 has 16 residues. The CDR3 sequence: CASSRRDRGGNQPQHF. The CDR3 DNA sequence: TGTGCCAGCAGCCGCCGGGACAGGGGAGGCAATCAGCCCCAGCATTTT.

V is TRBV6-6 and J is TRBJ1-2, with D perhaps TRBD1 (5 bases). Germline V gene lookup returns CDR1 MNHNY and CDR2 SVGAGI (reference sequence). This CDR3 has 15 amino acids. Trimming pared 4 bases from V and 6 bases from J, leaving 18 bases between. The CDR3 spells CASSSPDKGKDGYTF. In DNA, the CDR3 is TGTGCCAGCAGTTCCCCGGACAAGGGAAAAGATGGCTACACCTTC.

A few counts support this clone. The chain uses TRBV5-8 and TRBJ1-3; no definite D call. The CDR3 totals 15 residues. Germline V lookup: CDR1 SGHTS, CDR2 YDEGEE. V was shortened by 1 base and J by 0 bases, with 8 bases between the two germline ends. The CDR3 region is CASSLQGSSGNTIYF. The CDR3 nucleotides are TGTGCCAGCAGCTTGCAAGGGAGCTCTGGAAACACCATATATTTT.

This chain uses TRBV2 with TRBJ1-5; TRBD1 aligns across 10 bases. Germline V gene lookup returns CDR1 SNHLY and CDR2 FYNNEI. V was pared by 4 bases and J by 5 bases, with 5 bases of the junction left unmatched. This CDR3 has 15 residues. CDR3 in amino acids: CASSVGTGEYQPQHF. The CDR3, as DNA: TGTGCCAGCAGTGTTGGGACAGGGGAGTATCAGCCCCAGCATTTT.

This clone was picked up one time. The chain combines TRBV7-2 with TRBJ2-5; the match to TRBD1 covers 8 bases. The end of the DNA is better explained by TRBJ2-7, so the J call may be wrong. Germline V gene sequence: CDR1 SGHTA, CDR2 FQGNSA. This CDR3 has 14 amino acids. The DNA of the CDR3 is TGTGCCAGCAGCTTAAGGACAGGGCGCTACGAGCAGTACTTC. Translated, it gives CASSLRTGRYEQYF.

This chain's CDR3 is CASGGLGRYEQYF. The CDR3 DNA reads as TGTGCCAGTGGGGGACTAGGGCGATACGAGCAGTACTTC. The chain joins TRBV11-2 to TRBJ2-7; 8 bases line up with TRBD2. Germline loops: CDR1 SGHAT, CDR2 FQNNGV. V trimming: 9 bases; J trimming: 4 bases; junction bases outside the gene matches: 8. The CDR3 loop spans 13 amino acids.

The V call is TRBV6-6, the J call TRBJ2-1, with 7 bases that match TRBD2. Per the germline V gene, CDR1 is MNHNY and CDR2 is SVGAGI (reference sequence). With 5 bases clipped from V and 12 bases from J, the junction kept 7 bases outside the gene matches. This CDR3 comprises 12 residues. CDR3: CASSPPGGGQFF. In DNA form, the CDR3 reads TGTGCCAGCAGTCCCCCGGGGGGTGGGCAGTTCTTC.

This clone was found a few times. V gene TRBV19 combines with J gene TRBJ2-1; 10 nucleotides line up with TRBD2. Germline-derived CDR1 and CDR2 are LNHDA and SQIVND (reference sequence). The CDR3 extends over 14 amino acids. V was clipped by 6 bases and J by 7 bases; unmatched bases: 6. The CDR3 spells CASSTSGVSNEQFF. The CDR3 DNA sequence: TGTGCCAGTAGCACTAGCGGGGTCAGTAATGAGCAGTTCTTC. Filled out from reference TRBV19 and TRBJ2-1, the complete variable domain reads DGGITQSPKYLFRKEGQNVTLSCEQNLNHDAMYWYRQDPGQGLRLIYYSQIVNDFQKGDIAEGYSVSREKKESFPLTVTSAQKNPTAFYLCASSTSGVSNEQFFGPGTRLTVL.